This T cell receptor beta chain was profiled in a study of cytomegalovirus exposure and HLA in healthy donors. Whole-study context: In a later analysis, it was reported that the 110 or so validation repertoires had been produced on the same platform as the 500 to 750 repertoires belonging to the first cohort.

A single count supports this clone. Assay used: immunoSEQ multiplex PCR; TCRdb lists only in-frame clones, some missing. Of roughly 330,000 clones in the sample, around 90% are singletons; the top ten hold 0.95% to 1.5%. The V end was cut by 0 bases, the J end by 5 bases, with 10 bases between. In germline, CDR1 is GTSNPN, CDR2 SVGIG (reference sequence). The CDR3 is 14 amino acids. J is TRBJ2-2 and V is TRBV30; D might be TRBD2 (7 bases). The source is a woman aged 25 to 39 in good health and CMV-seropositive. Sequenced: PBMCs. The CDR3 sequence: CAWSVRGGTGELFF. CDR3 coding DNA: TGTGCCTGGAGTGTAAGGGGGGGAACCGGGGAGCTGTTTTTT.